This T cell receptor beta chain was identified during a study of blood T cell repertoires in COVID-19. How the authors handled the data: Reference gene primer amplification gave estimated nucleated cell counts. Method: immunoSEQ multiplex PCR; TCRdb's copy keeps in-frame clones and lacks some. V and J calls and clone size come straight from that table; D and trimming were deduced from the DNA. Among roughly 200,000 clones listed, about 88% were seen once. The clonotype originates from a man aged 35 to 55 with active or convalescent COVID-19. Sequenced input: peripheral blood.

The CDR3 DNA reads as TGTGCCAGCAGTTTCAGGGGGCCCGCCTACGAGCAGTACTTC. Encoded protein: CASSFRGPAYEQYF. J is TRBJ2-7 and V is TRBV28, with 8 bases that match TRBD1. V dropped 3 bases and J dropped 2; count of bases not matched to a gene: 3. Germline lookup yields CDR1 MDHEN and CDR2 SYDVKM. The CDR3 spans 14 residues.